This TCR beta chain was captured in a study of control samples from healthy donors and cancer patients. The sample holds one count of this clone. The CDR3 loop spans 15 amino acids. Germline V gene data show CDR1 as LGHNA and CDR2 as YNFKEQ. Trimming took off 0 bases at V and 5 bases at J, with 13 bases between the two ends. The method was immunoSEQ multiplex PCR; TCRdb's version includes in-frame clones alone and lacks a portion of them. There are around 180,000 clones in the sample; around 90% occur only once, and around 5.1% lies in the top ten. V gene TRBV4-2 combines with J gene TRBJ1-1; the D gene is possibly TRBD1 (6 bases). The TCR sequence derives from a woman in her twenties or thirties in good health. Sequenced: blood. The CDR3 is CASSQDRGEGTEAFF. The CDR3 DNA reads TGTGCCAGCAGCCAAGATAGGGGGGAGGGAACTGAAGCTTTCTTT.